The T cell receptor beta chain under discussion was sequenced for a study of blood T cell repertoires in COVID-19. TCRdb's table, derived via immunoSEQ multiplex PCR, lists solely in-frame clones and lacks some. The sample has roughly 150,000 clones, 75% to 90% seen once. Germline CDR1 is MNHNS and CDR2 is SASEGT. Trimming at V came to 1 base and at J to 5 bases, leaving 1 base not matched to a gene. The CDR3 is 14 amino acids. This clonotype originated in a man younger than 35 with COVID-19, enrolled during active disease. The chain employs TRBV6-1 and TRBJ1-2, with 10 bases fitting TRBD1. Source material: peripheral blood. The CDR3 sequence: CASSEGTGGYGYTF. The CDR3 DNA sequence: TGTGCCAGCAGTGAAGGGACAGGGGGATATGGCTACACCTTC.